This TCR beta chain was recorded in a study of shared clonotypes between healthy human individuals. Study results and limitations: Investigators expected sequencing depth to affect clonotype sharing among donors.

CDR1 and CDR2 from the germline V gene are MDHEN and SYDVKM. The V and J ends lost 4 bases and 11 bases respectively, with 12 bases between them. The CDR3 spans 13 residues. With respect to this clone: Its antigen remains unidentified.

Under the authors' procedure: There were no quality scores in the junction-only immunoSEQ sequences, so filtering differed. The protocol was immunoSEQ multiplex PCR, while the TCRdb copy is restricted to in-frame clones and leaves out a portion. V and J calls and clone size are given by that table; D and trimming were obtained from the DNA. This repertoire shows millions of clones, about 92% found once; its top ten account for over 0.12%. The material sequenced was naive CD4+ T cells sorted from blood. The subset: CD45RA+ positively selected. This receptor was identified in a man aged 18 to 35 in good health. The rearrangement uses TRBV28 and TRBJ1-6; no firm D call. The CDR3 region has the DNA TGTGCCAGCAGTTACCCGGGATTCACACCCCTCCACTTT. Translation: CASSYPGFTPLHF.